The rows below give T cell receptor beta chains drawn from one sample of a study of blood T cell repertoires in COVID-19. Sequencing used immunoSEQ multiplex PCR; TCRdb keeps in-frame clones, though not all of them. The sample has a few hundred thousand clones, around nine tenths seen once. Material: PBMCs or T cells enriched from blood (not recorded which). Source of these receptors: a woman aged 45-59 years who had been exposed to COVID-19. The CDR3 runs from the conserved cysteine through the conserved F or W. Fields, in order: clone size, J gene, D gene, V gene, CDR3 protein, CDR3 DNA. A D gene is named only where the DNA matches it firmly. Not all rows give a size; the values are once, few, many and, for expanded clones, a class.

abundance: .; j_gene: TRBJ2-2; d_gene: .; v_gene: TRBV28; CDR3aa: CASTLGLSSSTGELFF; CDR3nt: TGTGCCAGCACCCTGGGGCTATCCTCCAGCACCGGGGAGCTGTTTTTT
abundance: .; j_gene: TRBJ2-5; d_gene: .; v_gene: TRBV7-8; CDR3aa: CASSLGGPQYF; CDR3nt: TGTGCCAGCAGCTTGGGGGGGCCCCAGTACTTC
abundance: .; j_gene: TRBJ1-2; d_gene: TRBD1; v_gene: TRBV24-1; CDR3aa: CATSASGTGNYGYTF; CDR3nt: TGTGCCACCAGTGCCTCCGGGACAGGGAACTATGGCTACACCTTC
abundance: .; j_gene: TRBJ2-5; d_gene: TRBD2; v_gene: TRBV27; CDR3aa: CASRIAGGETQYF; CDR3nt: TGTGCCAGCAGAATAGCGGGGGGAGAGACCCAGTACTTC
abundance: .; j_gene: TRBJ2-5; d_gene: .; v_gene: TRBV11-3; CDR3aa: CASSHAGTQETQYF; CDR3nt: TGTGCCAGCAGCCACGCGGGGACTCAAGAGACCCAGTACTTC
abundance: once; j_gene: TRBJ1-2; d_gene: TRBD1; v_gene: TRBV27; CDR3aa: CASSPRQGISGYTF; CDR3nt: TGTGCCAGCAGTCCAAGACAGGGGATCTCAGGCTACACCTTC
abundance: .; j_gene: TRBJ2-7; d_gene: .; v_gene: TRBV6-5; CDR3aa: CASRITGAGNEQYF; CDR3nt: TGTGCCAGCAGGATAACAGGGGCGGGGAACGAGCAGTACTTC
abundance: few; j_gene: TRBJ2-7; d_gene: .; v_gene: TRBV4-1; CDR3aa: CASSQLGAYEQYF; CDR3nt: TGCGCCAGCAGCCAGCTAGGAGCCTACGAGCAGTACTTC
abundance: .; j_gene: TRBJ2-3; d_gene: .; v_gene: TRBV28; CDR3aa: CASSSSSTDTQYF; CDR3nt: TGTGCCAGCAGTTCCTCTAGCACAGATACGCAGTATTTT
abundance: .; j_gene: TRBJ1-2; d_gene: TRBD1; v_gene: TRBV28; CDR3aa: CASSSLFPDRGYGYTF; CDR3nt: TGTGCCAGCAGTTCCCTCTTTCCGGACAGGGGCTATGGCTACACCTTC
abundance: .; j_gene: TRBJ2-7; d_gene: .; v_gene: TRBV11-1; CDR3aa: CASSLEGGPYEQYF; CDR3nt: TGTGCCAGCAGCTTAGAGGGGGGGCCCTACGAGCAGTACTTC
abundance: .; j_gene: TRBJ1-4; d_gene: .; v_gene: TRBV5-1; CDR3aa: CASSLGWAGTNEKLFF; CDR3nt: TGCGCCAGCAGCTTGGGTTGGGCGGGAACTAATGAAAAACTGTTTTTT
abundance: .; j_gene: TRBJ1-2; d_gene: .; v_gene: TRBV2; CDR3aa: CASSESSYGYTF; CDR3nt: TGTGCCAGCAGTGAATCCAGTTATGGCTACACCTTC
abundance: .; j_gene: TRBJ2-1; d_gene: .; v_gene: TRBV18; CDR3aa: CASSPPNAPTLATNEQFF; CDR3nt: TGTGCCAGCTCACCACCCAACGCCCCTACTCTAGCGACCAATGAGCAGTTCTTC
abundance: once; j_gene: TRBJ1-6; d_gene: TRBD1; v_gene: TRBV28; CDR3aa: CASRRDSSYNSPLHF; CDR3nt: TGTGCCAGCAGGCGGGACAGCTCCTATAATTCACCCCTCCACTTT
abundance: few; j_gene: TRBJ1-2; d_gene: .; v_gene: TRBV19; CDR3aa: CASSIGTRYGYTF; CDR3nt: TGTGCCAGTAGTATAGGTACCAGGTATGGCTACACCTTC
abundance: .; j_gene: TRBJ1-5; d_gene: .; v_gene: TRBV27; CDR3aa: CASTGGVHQPQHF; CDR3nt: TGTGCCAGCACAGGAGGGGTCCATCAGCCCCAGCATTTT